This is a list of T cell receptor beta chains from one sample in a study of identifying expanded T cells in peripheral blood. Here immunoSEQ multiplex PCR was the method, and the copy in TCRdb shows in-frame clones only, minus some. The sample shows around 60,000 clones, around 81% of them seen only once. Source material: blood. All receptors come from a person between 18 and 75 years old in good health. CDR3s include the opening cysteine and the closing phenylalanine or tryptophan. A D gene is named only where the DNA matches it firmly. The size of a clone is reported for some rows only, either as once, few or many, or as a class for expanded clones.

clone_size	v_call	j_call	d_call	cdr3_aa	cdr3_nt
NA	TRBV5-3	TRBJ1-2	NA	CARSLTDSPYGYTF	TGTGCCAGAAGCTTGACGGACAGCCCCTATGGCTACACCTTC
once	TRBV19	TRBJ1-2	NA	CASSEVGSYYGYTF	TGTGCCAGTTCAGAGGTAGGCAGCTACTATGGCTACACCTTC
NA	TRBV19	TRBJ1-5	NA	CASSAKPLKQGHSNQPQHF	TGTGCCAGTTCAGCCAAACCCCTAAAACAGGGCCATAGCAATCAGCCCCAGCATTTT
NA	TRBV5-1	TRBJ2-3	NA	CASSLGGTDTQYF	TGCGCCAGCAGCTTGGGAGGGACAGATACGCAGTATTTT
NA	TRBV7-2	TRBJ2-4	NA	CASSLEWVGLAKNIQYF	TGTGCCAGCAGCTTAGAGTGGGTGGGGTTAGCCAAAAACATTCAGTACTTC
NA	TRBV10-1	TRBJ2-2	NA	CASSAGLRNTGELFF	TGCGCCAGCAGTGCGGGACTGAGGAACACCGGGGAGCTGTTTTTT
NA	TRBV9	TRBJ2-1	NA	CASSVLGENEQFF	TGTGCCAGCAGCGTCCTAGGAGAGAATGAGCAGTTCTTC
few	TRBV7-9	TRBJ1-6	TRBD1	CASSPQGARNSPLHF	TGTGCCAGCAGCCCACAGGGGGCGAGGAATTCACCCCTCCACTTT
once	TRBV5-6	TRBJ2-5	TRBD2	CASSARLAGGYRETQYF	TGTGCCAGCAGCGCCCGACTAGCGGGGGGGTATCGAGAGACCCAGTACTTC
NA	TRBV14	TRBJ1-2	NA	CASSRSTTYRASNYGYTF	TGTGCCAGCAGCCGAAGCACGACGTACAGGGCCTCTAACTATGGCTACACCTTC
NA	TRBV4-2	TRBJ1-1	NA	CASSRESGWTEAFF	TGTGCCAGCAGCCGGGAGTCGGGTTGGACTGAAGCTTTCTTT
NA	TRBV11-2	TRBJ1-6	NA	CASSLSGRGSSYNSPLHF	TGTGCCAGCAGCTTATCGGGCAGGGGAAGCTCCTATAATTCACCCCTCCACTTT
NA	TRBV4-2	TRBJ2-3	NA	CASSQEMSPSTDTQYF	TGTGCCAGCAGCCAAGAGATGTCTCCCAGCACAGATACGCAGTATTTT
NA	TRBV19	TRBJ1-3	NA	CASTTWESGNTIYF	TGTGCCAGTACCACCTGGGAGTCGGGAAACACCATATATTTT
NA	TRBV29-1	TRBJ2-3	NA	CSVTGTFYTDTQYF	TGCAGCGTAACGGGGACTTTCTACACAGATACGCAGTATTTT
NA	TRBV7-9	TRBJ2-5	NA	CASSPWATRETQYF	TGTGCCAGCAGCCCATGGGCCACAAGAGAGACCCAGTACTTC
NA	TRBV18	TRBJ1-3	TRBD1	CASSQIGTGRIASGNTIYF	TGTGCCAGCTCCCAAATAGGGACAGGGCGTATTGCCTCTGGAAACACCATATATTTT
NA	TRBV7-9	TRBJ1-6	TRBD1	CASSPMGTGTNSPLHF	TGTGCCAGCAGCCCGATGGGGACAGGCACCAATTCACCCCTCCACTTT
NA	TRBV19	TRBJ2-7	TRBD2	CASSRGLAYEQYF	TGTGCCAGTAGTAGGGGACTAGCCTACGAGCAGTACTTC
once	TRBV14	TRBJ2-3	NA	CASSQRSTGSTDTQYF	TGTGCCAGCAGCCAGAGATCTACCGGGAGCACAGATACGCAGTATTTT
few	TRBV11-2	TRBJ2-7	TRBD2	CASGDVGGGTEQYF	TGTGCCAGCGGCGACGTTGGGGGGGGGACCGAGCAGTACTTC
few	TRBV4-1	TRBJ2-5	NA	CASSLVPSQETQYF	TGCGCCAGCAGCCTGGTCCCTAGCCAAGAGACCCAGTACTTC
NA	TRBV11-2	TRBJ2-7	NA	CASSLDPYEQYF	TGTGCCAGCAGCTTAGATCCGTACGAGCAGTACTTC
NA	TRBV15	TRBJ2-7	TRBD1	CATSRAAGGGEQYF	TGTGCCACCAGCAGAGCGGCAGGGGGTGGCGAGCAGTACTTC
NA	TRBV5-4	TRBJ1-1	NA	CASSQTGRMNTEAFF	TGTGCCAGCAGCCAGACAGGTAGAATGAACACTGAAGCTTTCTTT
NA	TRBV5-1	TRBJ2-1	TRBD2	CASGRLAGGIEQFF	TGCGCCAGCGGCAGACTAGCGGGTGGTATTGAGCAGTTCTTC
NA	TRBV7-9	TRBJ1-2	NA	CASSLGSTAPSARYGYTF	TGTGCCAGCAGCTTAGGATCGACAGCTCCCTCGGCTCGCTATGGCTACACCTTC
NA	TRBV10-1	TRBJ2-2	NA	CASRPAGATVFDGELFF	TGCGCCAGCAGACCCGCGGGGGCGACAGTATTTGACGGGGAGCTGTTTTTT
NA	TRBV7-9	TRBJ2-2	TRBD2	CATFLAGGQNTGELFF	TGTGCCACCTTCCTCGCGGGGGGGCAGAACACCGGGGAGCTGTTTTTT